The present T cell receptor beta chain was sequenced within a study of T cell repertoires in aging, cancer and after chemotherapy. This clonotype is medium-sized (0.01 to 0.1%). Its antigen is still unknown. TCR beta rearrangements were amplified from peripheral blood genomic DNA. Regarding the study as a whole: The repertoire data cannot show anything about immunological memory following chemotherapy. Hematological cancer patients had lymphoid organ infiltration that may impair thymic emigration or T cell expansion.

Multiplex touch-down PCR with TRB-A/B primers amplified rearranged V-D-J TRB sequences. Using its own MiXCR run on the multiplex PCR reads, TCRdb lists one record per CDR3 protein. Of approximately 6,600 distinct CDR3 sequences listed, about 26% are singletons. This CDR3 spans 17 amino acids. V dropped 7 bases and J dropped 2 bases, with 18 bases sitting between them. Germline V gives CDR1 LNHDA, CDR2 SQIVND (reference sequence). This TCR was recovered from a human donor with a blood cancer. The donor label of this sample is uncertain. The chain links TRBV19 to TRBJ2-6, with D maybe TRBD1 (5 bases). The sample comprised blood. The CDR3 DNA is TGTGCCAGTACACAGGTCCGGGTCGTTACTGGGGCCAACGTCCTGACTTTC. It is translated as CASTQVRVVTGANVLTF.